The present TCR beta chain was sequenced within a study of blood T cell repertoires in COVID-19. The wider study: Samples representing acute and convalescent COVID-19 were sourced from the United States, Italy and Spain. Sources were T cells, B-cell-depleted T cells, or PBMCs; the material itself was cDNA or gDNA.

Original analysis: It was from reference gene primer amplification that nucleated cell counts were estimated. The data were produced by immunoSEQ multiplex PCR, yet TCRdb's version contains in-frame clones alone and is incomplete. That table is the source of V, J and clone size, and D and trimming were worked out from the DNA. The sample contains about 210,000 clones, 85% of which appear only once. The germline V gene has CDR1 LGHDT and CDR2 YNNKEL (reference sequence). The CDR3 spans 15 residues. Trimming cost V 7 bases and J 7 bases; bases outside gene matches: 9. During active infection, Seattle patients enrolled and were then monitored through disease.

The sequence was obtained from a woman between 65 and 79 years old with COVID-19, enrolled during active disease. The chain is built from TRBV3-1 (or the pseudogene TRBV3-2) and TRBJ1-6; TRBD1 aligns across 8 bases. The sample consisted of peripheral blood. The CDR3 region is CASTLRQGQNSPLHF. The DNA of the CDR3 is TGTGCCAGCACCCTAAGACAGGGGCAAAATTCACCCCTCCACTTT.